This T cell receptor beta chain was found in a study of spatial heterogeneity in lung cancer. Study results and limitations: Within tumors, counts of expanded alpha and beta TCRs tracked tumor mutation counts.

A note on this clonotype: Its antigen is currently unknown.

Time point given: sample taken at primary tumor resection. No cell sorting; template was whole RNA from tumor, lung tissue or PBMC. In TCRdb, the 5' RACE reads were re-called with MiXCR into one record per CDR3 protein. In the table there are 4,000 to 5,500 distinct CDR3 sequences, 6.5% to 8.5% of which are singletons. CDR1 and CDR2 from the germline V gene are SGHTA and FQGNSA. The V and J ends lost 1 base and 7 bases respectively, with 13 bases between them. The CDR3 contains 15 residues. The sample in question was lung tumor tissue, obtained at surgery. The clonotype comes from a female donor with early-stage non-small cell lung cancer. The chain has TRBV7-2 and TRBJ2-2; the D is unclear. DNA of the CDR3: TGTGCCAGCAGCTTAGTTTCGGTCGTTGGCGGGGAGCTGTTTTTT. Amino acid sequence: CASSLVSVVGGELFF.